This T cell receptor (beta chain) came from a study of T cell responses to AZD1222 COVID-19 vaccine. Here immunoSEQ multiplex PCR was the method, and the copy in TCRdb shows in-frame clones only, minus some. Of about 140,000 clones in the sample, almost 90% were seen once. Sequenced here: peripheral blood, sampled 28 days after the second AZD1222 dose. The receptor was derived from an adult who received the AZD1222 COVID-19 vaccine.

The CDR3 DNA is TGTGCCAGCAGTCTCGAGGGGGCAAAGACTGAAGCTTTCTTT. This codes for CASSLEGAKTEAFF. The V call is TRBV28, the J call TRBJ1-1, with TRBD1 identical over 7 bases. Germline CDR1 reads MDHEN; CDR2 reads SYDVKM. The CDR3 contains 14 residues. Trimming took 5 bases from V and 5 from J; bases not matched to a gene: 8.